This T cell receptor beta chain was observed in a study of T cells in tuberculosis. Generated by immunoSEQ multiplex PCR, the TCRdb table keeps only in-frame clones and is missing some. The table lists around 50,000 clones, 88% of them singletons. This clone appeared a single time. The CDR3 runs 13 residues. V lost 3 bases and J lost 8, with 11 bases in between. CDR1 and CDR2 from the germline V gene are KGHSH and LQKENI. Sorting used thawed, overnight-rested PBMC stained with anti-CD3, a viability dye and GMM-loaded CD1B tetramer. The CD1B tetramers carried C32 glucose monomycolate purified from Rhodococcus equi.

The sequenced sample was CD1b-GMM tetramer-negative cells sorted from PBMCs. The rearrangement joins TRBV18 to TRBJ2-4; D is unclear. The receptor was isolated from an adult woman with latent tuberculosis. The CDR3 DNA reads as TGTGCCAGCTCACCGTCAGGTCAAGACATTCAGTACTTC. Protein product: CASSPSGQDIQYF.